The sequence of this T cell receptor (beta chain) was determined in a study of T cell changes during pregnancy in multiple sclerosis. Measured with immunoSEQ multiplex PCR; TCRdb has only the in-frame clones, and not every one. The table lists under 45,000 clones, about 87% of them singletons, with around 1.2% in the top ten. The CDR3 spans 16 residues. Trimming took 5 bases from V and 0 from J, leaving 13 bases between them. Germline CDR1 reads SGHNT; CDR2 reads YENEEA. This chain joins TRBV11-3 and TRBJ2-2, with D perhaps TRBD1 (5 bases). The sample was CD4+ T cells from peripheral blood mononuclear cells, taken in the second trimester of pregnancy. This TCR derives from a female donor with multiple sclerosis, enrolled in a pregnancy study. CDR3: CASSAWTDTNTGELFF. CDR3 sequence (DNA): TGTGCCAGCAGCGCCTGGACGGACACGAACACCGGGGAGCTGTTTTTT.